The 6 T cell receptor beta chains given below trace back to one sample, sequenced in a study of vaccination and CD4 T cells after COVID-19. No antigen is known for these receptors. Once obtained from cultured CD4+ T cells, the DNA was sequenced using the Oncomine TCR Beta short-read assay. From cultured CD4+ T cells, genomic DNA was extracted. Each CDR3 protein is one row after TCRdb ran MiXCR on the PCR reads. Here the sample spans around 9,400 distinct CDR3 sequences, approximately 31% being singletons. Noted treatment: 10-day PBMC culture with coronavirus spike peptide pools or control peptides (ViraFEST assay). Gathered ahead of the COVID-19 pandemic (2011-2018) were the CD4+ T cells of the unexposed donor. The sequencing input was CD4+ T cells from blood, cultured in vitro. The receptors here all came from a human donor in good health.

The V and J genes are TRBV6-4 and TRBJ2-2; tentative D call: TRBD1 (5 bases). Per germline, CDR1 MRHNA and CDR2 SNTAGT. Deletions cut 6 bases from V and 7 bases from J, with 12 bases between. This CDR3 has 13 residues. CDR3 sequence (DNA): TGTGCCAGCAGGCCCCAGGGTAGCGGGGAGCTGTTTTTT. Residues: CASRPQGSGELFF.

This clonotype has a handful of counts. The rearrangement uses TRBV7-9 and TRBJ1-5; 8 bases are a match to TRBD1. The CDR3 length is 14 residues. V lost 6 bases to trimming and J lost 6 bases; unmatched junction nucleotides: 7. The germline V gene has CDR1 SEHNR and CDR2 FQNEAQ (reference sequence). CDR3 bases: TGTGCCAGCAGTACAGGGGGAGTTACTCAGCCCCAGCATTTT. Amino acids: CASSTGGVTQPQHF. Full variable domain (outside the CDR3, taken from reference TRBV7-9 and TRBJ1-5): DTGVSQNPRHKITKRGQNVTFRCDPISEHNRLYWYRQTLGQGPEFLTYFQNEAQLEKSRLLSDRFSAERPKGSFSTLEIQRTEQGDSAMYLCASSTGGVTQPQHFGDGTRLSIL.

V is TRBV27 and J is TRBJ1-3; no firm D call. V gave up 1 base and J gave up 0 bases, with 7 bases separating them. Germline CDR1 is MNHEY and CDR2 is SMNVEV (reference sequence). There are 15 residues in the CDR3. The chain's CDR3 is CASSLLGPSGNTIYF. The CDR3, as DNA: TGTGCCAGCAGTTTATTAGGCCCCTCTGGAAACACCATATATTTT.

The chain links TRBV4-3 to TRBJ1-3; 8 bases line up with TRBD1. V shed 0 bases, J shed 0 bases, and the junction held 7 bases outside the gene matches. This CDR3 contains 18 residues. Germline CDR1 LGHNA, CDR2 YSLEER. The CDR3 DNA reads TGCGCCAGCAGCCAAGAAACAGGGGGAAGATCCTCTGGAAACACCATATATTTT. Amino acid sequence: CASSQETGGRSSGNTIYF.

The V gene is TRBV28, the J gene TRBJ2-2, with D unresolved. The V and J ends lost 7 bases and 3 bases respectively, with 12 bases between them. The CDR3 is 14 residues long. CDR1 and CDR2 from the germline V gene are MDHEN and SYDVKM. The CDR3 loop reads CASIPGGDTGELFF. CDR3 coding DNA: TGTGCCAGCATACCGGGTGGGGACACCGGGGAGCTGTTTTTT. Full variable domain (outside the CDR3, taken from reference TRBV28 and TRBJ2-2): DVKVTQSSRYLVKRTGEKVFLECVQDMDHENMFWYRQDPGLGLRLIYFSYDVKMKEKGDIPEGYSVSREKKERFSLILESASTNQTSMYLCASIPGGDTGELFFGEGSRLTVL.

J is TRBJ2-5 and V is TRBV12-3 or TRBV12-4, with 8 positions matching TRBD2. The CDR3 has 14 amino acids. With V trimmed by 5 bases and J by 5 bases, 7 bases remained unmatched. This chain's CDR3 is CASSPRGGGETQYF. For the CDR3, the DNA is TGTGCCAGCAGTCCCCGGGGGGGCGGGGAGACCCAGTACTTC.